The rows below give T cell receptor beta chains drawn from one sample of a study of OX40 agonist ivuxolimab in advanced cancers. Using immunoSEQ multiplex PCR, the repertoire was profiled, and TCRdb retains in-frame clones only, with some absent. There are about 120,000 clones in the sample; about 92% occur only once, and 0.27% lies in the top ten. Sample: CD4+ or CD8+ T cells sorted from blood, taken in a trial of the OX40 agonist ivuxolimab. The receptors here all came from an adult with an advanced solid tumor such as melanoma, head and neck, liver or kidney cancer. Both conserved end residues are part of each CDR3. A D gene is named only where the DNA matches it firmly. Expanded clones are given a class, and other clones once, few, many or no size at all.

D: -; J: TRBJ1-3; V: TRBV6-6; size: -; DNA: TGTGCCAGCAGGCCGCACCGGGAAAGCGGAGGAAACACCATATATTTT; CDR3: CASRPHRESGGNTIYF
D: TRBD2; J: TRBJ2-7; V: TRBV28; size: -; DNA: TGTGCCAGCAGTTTAGCGGGAGGGAGCGAGCAGTACTTC; CDR3: CASSLAGGSEQYF
D: -; J: TRBJ2-3; V: TRBV7-9; size: -; DNA: TGTGCCAGCAGCTTAGCCGCGAGGGTTGGAGATACGCAGTATTTT; CDR3: CASSLAARVGDTQYF
D: TRBD1; J: TRBJ1-1; V: TRBV13; size: -; DNA: TGTGCCAGCAGCTTTAGAAACAGGGGTGGCGCTGAAGCTTTCTTT; CDR3: CASSFRNRGGAEAFF
D: -; J: TRBJ1-1; V: TRBV7-8; size: -; DNA: TGTGCCAGCAGCTCACGACAGAAAGTAAACACTGAAGCTTTCTTT; CDR3: CASSSRQKVNTEAFF
D: -; J: TRBJ1-2; V: TRBV30; size: -; DNA: TGTGCCTGGAGTGTACATGGGTTACTTTACTATGGCTACACCTTC; CDR3: CAWSVHGLLYYGYTF
D: -; J: TRBJ1-1; V: TRBV28; size: -; DNA: TGTGCCAGCAGTACGCGGACGGAGAACACTGAAGCTTTCTTT; CDR3: CASSTRTENTEAFF
D: -; J: TRBJ1-6; V: TRBV28; size: -; DNA: TGTGCCAGCAGTTCCCAGGGGCGCAGTAATTCACCCCTCCACTTT; CDR3: CASSSQGRSNSPLHF
D: -; J: TRBJ1-1; V: TRBV25-1; size: -; DNA: TGTGCCAGCAGCCCACAGGGAAGGGGCACTGAAGCTTTCTTT; CDR3: CASSPQGRGTEAFF
D: -; J: TRBJ1-2; V: TRBV5-4; size: -; DNA: TGTGCCAGCAGCTTGGAGGCATCTAACTATGGCTACACCTTC; CDR3: CASSLEASNYGYTF
D: -; J: TRBJ2-7; V: TRBV9; size: -; DNA: TGTGCCAGCAGCGTAGCGGGGGGACACTACGAGCAGTACTTC; CDR3: CASSVAGGHYEQYF
D: -; J: TRBJ2-2; V: TRBV7-6; size: -; DNA: TGTGCCAGCAGCCGTGGACAGAGGAACACCGGGGAGCTGTTTTTT; CDR3: CASSRGQRNTGELFF
D: TRBD1; J: TRBJ1-1; V: TRBV7-9; size: once; DNA: TGTGCCAGCAGCCCTGGACAGGGCGACACTGAAGCTTTCTTT; CDR3: CASSPGQGDTEAFF
D: -; J: TRBJ2-2; V: TRBV7-9; size: -; DNA: TGTGCCAGCAGCTTTGCCCTTCCGGGTTACACCGGGGAGCTGTTTTTT; CDR3: CASSFALPGYTGELFF
D: -; J: TRBJ1-2; V: TRBV23-1; size: -; DNA: TGCGCCAGCAGTTCCCGACAGAGGGCGAAGAGATTCTATGGCTACACCTTC; CDR3: CASSSRQRAKRFYGYTF
D: TRBD1; J: TRBJ2-1; V: TRBV5-1; size: -; DNA: TGCGCCAGCACCCGGGCGGGAAAAGACAGGGGGCGATCCTACAATGAGCAGTTCTTC; CDR3: CASTRAGKDRGRSYNEQFF
D: TRBD2; J: TRBJ2-3; V: TRBV12-5; size: few; DNA: TGTGCTAGTGGTTTGGGAGCGGGGATCGCAGATACGCAGTATTTT; CDR3: CASGLGAGIADTQYF
D: -; J: TRBJ1-4; V: TRBV29-1; size: -; DNA: TGCAGCGTTTCGACAGGAGCTAATGAAAAACTGTTTTTT; CDR3: CSVSTGANEKLFF
D: TRBD1; J: TRBJ1-2; V: TRBV27; size: -; DNA: TGTGCCAGCGGATCGACAGGGGGCATGTATGGCTACACCTTC; CDR3: CASGSTGGMYGYTF
D: -; J: TRBJ1-5; V: TRBV6-1; size: -; DNA: TGTGCCAGCATGAGGGAAGGCAATCAGCCCCAGCATTTT; CDR3: CASMREGNQPQHF
D: -; J: TRBJ1-5; V: TRBV4-2; size: -; DNA: TGTGCCAGCAGCCAAGGTGGACAGTACAACAATCAGCCCCAGCATTTT; CDR3: CASSQGGQYNNQPQHF
D: -; J: TRBJ2-3; V: TRBV6-1; size: -; DNA: TGTGCCAGCAGAGGGTCTGGCGATACGCAGTATTTT; CDR3: CASRGSGDTQYF
D: TRBD2; J: TRBJ2-1; V: TRBV11-3; size: -; DNA: TGTGCCAGCAGCTTGACTAGCGGGTCCTACAATGAGCAGTTCTTC; CDR3: CASSLTSGSYNEQFF
D: TRBD2; J: TRBJ2-5; V: TRBV4-1; size: -; DNA: TGCGCCAGCAGCCAAGAAATCCGCCGCAGGGCTAGCGGGAGGGAGCAGTACTTC; CDR3: CASSQEIRRRASGREQYF
D: TRBD2; J: TRBJ2-3; V: TRBV25-1; size: -; DNA: TGTGCCAGCGAGGGACTAGCTGGAGATACGCAGTATTTT; CDR3: CASEGLAGDTQYF
D: -; J: TRBJ1-1; V: TRBV6-5; size: -; DNA: TGTGCCAGCAGTTACCGGTATGGGGGTGACACTGAAGCTTTCTTT; CDR3: CASSYRYGGDTEAFF
D: -; J: TRBJ2-7; V: TRBV7-2; size: -; DNA: TGTGCCAGCAGCTTAGCTCGTGTTTACGAGCAGTACTTC; CDR3: CASSLARVYEQYF
D: -; J: TRBJ1-3; V: TRBV7-2; size: -; DNA: TGTGCCAGCAGCCCCCGTGGCCTCTCTGCAGCAGATGGAAACACCATATATTTT; CDR3: CASSPRGLSAADGNTIYF
D: TRBD1; J: TRBJ1-2; V: TRBV29-1; size: -; DNA: TGCAGCGTTGGGGACAGTTGGGGCTACACCTTC; CDR3: CSVGDSWGYTF
D: -; J: TRBJ1-5; V: TRBV28; size: -; DNA: TGTGCCAGCAGTTTACCCGATCAGCCCCAGCATTTT; CDR3: CASSLPDQPQHF
D: -; J: TRBJ2-6; V: TRBV7-2; size: -; DNA: TGTGCCAGCACCCTACAGTACGGGGCCAACGTCCTGACTTTC; CDR3: CASTLQYGANVLTF
D: -; J: TRBJ1-1; V: TRBV7-3; size: -; DNA: TGTGCCAGCAGCTTAGACTCCCGGAACACTGAAGCTTTCTTT; CDR3: CASSLDSRNTEAFF
D: TRBD1; J: TRBJ2-3; V: TRBV6-5; size: -; DNA: TGTGCCAGCAGCCCAACAGGGGGCGATACGCAGTATTTT; CDR3: CASSPTGGDTQYF
D: -; J: TRBJ1-5; V: TRBV4-2; size: -; DNA: TGTGCCAGCAGCCAAGATAATCTCTCCCCGGCAGATCAGCCCCAGCATTTT; CDR3: CASSQDNLSPADQPQHF
D: -; J: TRBJ2-2; V: TRBV11-2; size: -; DNA: TGTGCCAGCAGCTTGGGACGTTTGAACACCGGGGAGCTGTTTTTT; CDR3: CASSLGRLNTGELFF
D: -; J: TRBJ1-6; V: TRBV7-5; size: -; DNA: TGTGCCAGCAGCTTTAGGGACAGGACTTCACCCCTCCACTTT; CDR3: CASSFRDRTSPLHF
D: -; J: TRBJ2-3; V: TRBV18; size: -; DNA: TGTGCCAGCTCACCTAGGAGCGGAACAGATACGCAGTATTTT; CDR3: CASSPRSGTDTQYF
D: TRBD1; J: TRBJ2-2; V: TRBV6-1; size: -; DNA: TGTGCCAGCAGTGTCCGTGAAGGGACAGCTTTCAGCGGGGAGCTGTTTTTT; CDR3: CASSVREGTAFSGELFF
D: -; J: TRBJ1-2; V: TRBV6-6; size: -; DNA: TGTGCCAGCAGCCCGACGGGGCACTATGGCTACACCTTC; CDR3: CASSPTGHYGYTF
D: -; J: TRBJ2-2; V: TRBV5-4; size: -; DNA: TGTGCCAGCAGCTTGGACCCAGGGATAAACACCGGGGAGCTGTTTTTT; CDR3: CASSLDPGINTGELFF
D: -; J: TRBJ2-2; V: TRBV13; size: -; DNA: TGTGCCAGCAGCTTAGGGACACCCGTAGGGAACACCGGGGAGCTGTTTTTT; CDR3: CASSLGTPVGNTGELFF
D: TRBD1; J: TRBJ2-7; V: TRBV10-3; size: -; DNA: TGTGCCATCAGAGGGACAGGTTGGACCTACGAGCAGTACTTC; CDR3: CAIRGTGWTYEQYF
D: TRBD2; J: TRBJ2-2; V: TRBV5-5; size: -; DNA: TGTGCCAGCAGCTCCGGACTAGCGGGGGGGCCAGACACCGGGGAGCTGTTTTTT; CDR3: CASSSGLAGGPDTGELFF
D: TRBD2; J: TRBJ2-7; V: TRBV7-3; size: once; DNA: TGTGCCAGCAGCTTAAGTAGCGGGAGCTCCTACGAGCAGTACTTC; CDR3: CASSLSSGSSYEQYF
D: TRBD1; J: TRBJ1-5; V: TRBV6-1; size: few; DNA: TGTGCCAGCAGTGAAGGGGACAGGGCCCTACAGCCCCAGCATTTT; CDR3: CASSEGDRALQPQHF
D: -; J: TRBJ1-2; V: TRBV7-8; size: -; DNA: TGTGCCAGCAGCTTGGCGGGGTCTTCAGGTGGCTACACCTTC; CDR3: CASSLAGSSGGYTF
D: -; J: TRBJ1-6; V: TRBV5-1; size: -; DNA: TGCGCCAGCAGCTTGGCCGGTAGATTCACGGCGTATAATTCACCCCTCCACTTT; CDR3: CASSLAGRFTAYNSPLHF
D: TRBD1; J: TRBJ2-7; V: TRBV11-3; size: few; DNA: TGTGCCAGCAGCTACCGACAGGGTCGGACCTACGAGCAGTACTTC; CDR3: CASSYRQGRTYEQYF
D: -; J: TRBJ2-7; V: TRBV20-1; size: -; DNA: TGCAGTGCTAGAGTATCCTACGAGCAGTACTTC; CDR3: CSARVSYEQYF